A selection of T cell receptor beta chains follows, all from one sample in a study of identical twins. MiXCR, applied by TCRdb to the 5' RACE reads, yields one record per CDR3 protein. The sample lists some 600,000 distinct CDR3 sequences; roughly 7.2% were seen once. These same data were also listed under a study on yellow fever vaccine responses in identical twins.

Sequencing input: PBMCs. These receptor sequences come from a woman aged 18-29 years in good health. CDR3s include the opening cysteine and the closing phenylalanine or tryptophan. A D gene is named only where the DNA matches it firmly. Where a row states a size, it is once, few, many or the class of an expanded clone; other rows omit it.

TRBV12-3/TRBV12-4	TRBJ1-1	-	-	CASSPDSPEAFF	TGTGCCAGCAGTCCGGACAGTCCTGAAGCTTTCTTT
TRBV9	TRBJ2-7	few	-	CASSIQTRYEQYF	TGTGCCAGCAGCATTCAAACTCGCTACGAGCAGTACTTC
TRBV9	TRBJ2-1	many	TRBD2	CASSDRLAGEDEQFF	TGTGCCAGCAGCGACAGACTAGCGGGGGAGGATGAGCAGTTCTTC
TRBV5-5	TRBJ2-7	-	TRBD2	CASSSWTSGSALYEQYF	TGTGCCAGCAGCTCCTGGACTAGCGGGAGCGCCCTCTACGAGCAGTACTTC
TRBV20-1	TRBJ2-7	many	TRBD2	CSARASGPYEQYF	TGCAGTGCTAGAGCTAGCGGGCCTTACGAGCAGTACTTC
TRBV20-1	TRBJ2-5	few	TRBD2	CSASRLAGWETQYF	TGCAGTGCTAGTCGGCTAGCGGGTTGGGAGACCCAGTACTTC
TRBV24-1	TRBJ2-5	few	-	CATSRRQETQYF	TGTGCCACCAGTCGCAGGCAAGAGACCCAGTACTTC
TRBV5-1	TRBJ2-2	-	-	CASSLGDPRTGELFF	TGCGCCAGCAGCTTGGGGGACCCCCGCACCGGGGAGCTGTTTTTT
TRBV4-2	TRBJ1-1	many	-	CASSQLRDNTEAFF	TGTGCCAGCAGCCAACTCAGGGATAACACTGAAGCTTTCTTT
TRBV12-3/TRBV12-4	TRBJ2-1	-	-	CASSWGAGWASNEQFF	TGTGCCAGCAGTTGGGGGGCGGGATGGGCTAGCAATGAGCAGTTCTTC
TRBV6-2/TRBV6-3	TRBJ2-2	few	TRBD2	CASSDLLAGEYPGELFF	TGTGCCAGCAGTGACCTACTAGCGGGGGAGTACCCCGGGGAGCTGTTTTTT
TRBV3-1	TRBJ1-1	-	-	CASSQVSASTEAFF	TGTGCCAGCAGCCAAGTTTCCGCAAGTACTGAAGCTTTCTTT
TRBV20-1	TRBJ1-2	-	-	CSLYGANYGYTF	TGCAGTCTTTACGGAGCTAACTATGGCTACACCTTC
TRBV10-3	TRBJ2-1	many	-	CAISEGQAAYNEQFF	TGTGCCATCAGTGAGGGTCAAGCTGCCTACAATGAGCAGTTCTTC
TRBV7-6	TRBJ2-7	many	TRBD1	CASSGYTGGKYEQYF	TGTGCCAGCAGCGGATATACAGGGGGCAAGTACGAGCAGTACTTC
TRBV6-1	TRBJ1-5	few	-	CASRPYREANQPQHF	TGTGCCAGCAGACCCTACAGGGAAGCCAATCAGCCCCAGCATTTT
TRBV20-1	TRBJ2-7	few	TRBD2	CSARETSAVYEQYF	TGCAGTGCTAGAGAGACTAGCGCTGTTTACGAGCAGTACTTC
TRBV29-1	TRBJ2-2	-	-	CSVFAGTGELFF	TGCAGCGTATTTGCGGGGACCGGGGAGCTGTTTTTT
TRBV2	TRBJ2-1	-	-	CASSEASANSYNEQFF	TGTGCCAGCAGTGAAGCGTCGGCAAACTCCTACAATGAGCAGTTCTTC
TRBV14	TRBJ2-2	many	TRBD2	CASSPFAGDLAGELFF	TGTGCCAGCAGCCCTTTCGCGGGGGACCTTGCCGGGGAGCTGTTTTTT
TRBV24-1	TRBJ1-6	many	-	CATSDANSPLHF	TGTGCCACCAGTGATGCAAATTCACCCCTCCACTTT
TRBV7-3	TRBJ2-5	-	-	CASSLIIGETQYF	TGTGCCAGCAGCTTAATAATAGGGGAGACCCAGTACTTC
TRBV28	TRBJ1-1	few	-	CASSLWGAIDTEAFF	TGTGCCAGCAGTTTATGGGGGGCCATAGACACTGAAGCTTTCTTT
TRBV7-8	TRBJ1-1	many	-	CASNPDLNTEAFF	TGTGCCAGCAACCCGGACTTGAACACTGAAGCTTTCTTT
TRBV7-9	TRBJ2-5	-	TRBD2	CASSRGLAGSLDQYF	TGTGCCAGCAGCCGGGGACTAGCGGGAAGTTTAGACCAGTACTTC
TRBV29-1	TRBJ2-3	few	-	CSVRRPPSTDTQYF	TGCAGCGTTCGGAGGCCACCTAGCACAGATACGCAGTATTTT
TRBV25-1	TRBJ1-2	few	TRBD1	CASSDSGGETHYGYTF	TGTGCCAGCAGTGATTCAGGGGGCGAGACCCACTATGGCTACACCTTC
TRBV2	TRBJ2-3	-	-	CASSAGVPSTDTQYF	TGTGCCAGCAGTGCTGGAGTGCCTAGCACAGATACGCAGTATTTT
TRBV29-1	TRBJ1-1	few	TRBD1	CSADRGTEAFF	TGCAGCGCCGACAGGGGGACTGAAGCTTTCTTT
TRBV9	TRBJ2-2	-	TRBD1	CASSVAPGQGTGELFF	TGTGCCAGCAGCGTAGCTCCGGGACAGGGCACCGGGGAGCTGTTTTTT
TRBV12-3/TRBV12-4	TRBJ1-5	many	TRBD1	CASSRTGENQPQHF	TGTGCCAGCAGTCGAACAGGGGAAAATCAGCCCCAGCATTTT
TRBV5-1	TRBJ1-1	-	-	CASSITEYTEAFF	TGCGCCAGCAGCATTACAGAGTACACTGAAGCTTTCTTT
TRBV6-1	TRBJ1-1	-	-	CASSLLDSGGTEAFF	TGTGCCAGCAGTCTGCTAGACTCGGGAGGGACTGAAGCTTTCTTT
TRBV20-1	TRBJ2-3	many	TRBD2	CSAVAGGSTDTQYF	TGCAGTGCCGTAGCGGGGGGGAGCACAGATACGCAGTATTTT
TRBV11-2	TRBJ2-1	-	TRBD2	CASSFSGTISYNEQFF	TGTGCCAGCAGCTTTAGCGGGACCATTTCCTACAATGAGCAGTTCTTC
TRBV12-3/TRBV12-4	TRBJ2-1	few	-	CASSPSGATYNEQFF	TGTGCCAGCAGTCCCTCGGGGGCGACCTACAATGAGCAGTTCTTC
TRBV7-3	TRBJ2-7	few	TRBD1	CASSSGTGVVEQYF	TGTGCCAGCAGCTCCGGGACAGGGGTGGTCGAGCAGTACTTC
TRBV6-1	TRBJ2-5	few	TRBD2	CASSVIAGGVEETQYF	TGTGCCAGCAGTGTAATAGCGGGGGGGGTTGAGGAGACCCAGTACTTC
TRBV6-1	TRBJ1-1	many	TRBD1	CASRTFPTVGQGGKAFF	TGTGCCAGCAGAACATTCCCTACGGTGGGACAGGGAGGGAAAGCTTTCTTT
TRBV24-1	TRBJ2-1	-	TRBD2	CATSDPGTSGRASSEQFF	TGTGCCACCAGTGACCCCGGGACTAGCGGGAGGGCCTCGAGTGAGCAGTTCTTC
TRBV5-1	TRBJ2-7	few	-	CASSPRPSGEQYF	TGCGCCAGCAGCCCAAGACCCAGTGGGGAGCAGTACTTC
TRBV12-3/TRBV12-4	TRBJ2-1	many	-	CASKFEWGKPYNEQFF	TGTGCCAGCAAATTCGAGTGGGGGAAGCCCTACAATGAGCAGTTCTTC
TRBV6-1	TRBJ1-2	few	-	CASSPDTVYGYTF	TGTGCCAGCAGCCCTGACACCGTCTATGGCTACACCTTC
TRBV12-3/TRBV12-4	TRBJ2-2	many	TRBD2	CASSSGGRRTGELFF	TGTGCCAGCAGTTCGGGGGGGCGCAGGACCGGGGAGCTGTTTTTT
TRBV7-2	TRBJ2-4	many	TRBD2	CASAPGGDKNIQYF	TGTGCCAGCGCCCCGGGGGGAGACAAAAACATTCAGTACTTC